This T cell receptor beta chain was recorded in a study of T cells in localized non-small cell lung cancer. Profiling relied on immunoSEQ multiplex PCR, and the TCRdb table lists in-frame clones only, not all of them. The sample lists approximately 72,000 clones, roughly 81% occurring once. Specimen: peripheral blood, collected before any cancer treatment. The clonotype was recovered from a female donor older than 55 with stage I lung adenocarcinoma.

Here the CDR3 reads CASGQSNYGYTF. The DNA for the CDR3 is TGTGCCAGCGGACAGTCGAACTATGGCTACACCTTC. This rearrangement joins TRBV6-6 to TRBJ1-2; D is possibly TRBD1 (6 bases). V was clipped by 8 bases and J by 2 bases, with 9 bases between them. This CDR3 has 12 residues. Germline lookup yields CDR1 MNHNY and CDR2 SVGAGI (reference sequence).